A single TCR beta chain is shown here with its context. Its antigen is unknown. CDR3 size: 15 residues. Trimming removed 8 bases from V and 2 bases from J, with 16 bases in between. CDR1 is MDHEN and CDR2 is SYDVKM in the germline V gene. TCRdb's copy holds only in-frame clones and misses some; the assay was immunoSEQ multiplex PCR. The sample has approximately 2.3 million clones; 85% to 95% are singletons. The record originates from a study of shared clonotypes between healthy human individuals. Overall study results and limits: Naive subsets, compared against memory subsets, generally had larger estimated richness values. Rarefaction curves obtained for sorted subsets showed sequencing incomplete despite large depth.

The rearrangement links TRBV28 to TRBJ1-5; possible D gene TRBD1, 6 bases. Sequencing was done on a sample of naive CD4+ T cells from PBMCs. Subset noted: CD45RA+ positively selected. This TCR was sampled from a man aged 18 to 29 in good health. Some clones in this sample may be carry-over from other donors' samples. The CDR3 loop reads CASGSLRGGNQPQHF. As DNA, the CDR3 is TGTGCCAGCGGCTCCCTCAGGGGAGGCAATCAGCCCCAGCATTTT.